A selection of T cell receptor beta chains follows, all from one sample in a study of graft-versus-host responses after intestinal transplantation. TCRdb's table, derived via immunoSEQ multiplex PCR, lists solely in-frame clones and lacks some. The data contain tens of thousands of clones, over 85% of them singletons. Here the sequenced sample was PBMCs, taken 16 days after intestinal transplant. The receptors were gathered from a human patient who received an intestinal transplant, so some T cells may come from the graft donor. Each CDR3 is given with its conserved first and last residue. The order of the fields is clone size, J gene, D gene, V gene, CDR3 DNA, CDR3 protein. A D gene is named only where the DNA matches it firmly. Rows give clone size only sometimes, using once, few, many, or a class for an expanded clone.

. | TRBJ2-1 | . | TRBV30 | TGTGCCTGGACCCCGGGCACAACGGTCTACAATGAGCAGTTCTTC | CAWTPGTTVYNEQFF
once | TRBJ1-5 | . | TRBV18 | TGTGCCAGCTCTCCCGGACAGTTCTGGGGACCTAATCAGCCCCAGCATTTT | CASSPGQFWGPNQPQHF
. | TRBJ2-3 | . | TRBV21-1 | TGTGCCAGCACGCCAGATACGCAGTATTTT | CASTPDTQYF
. | TRBJ2-5 | . | TRBV7-6 | TGTGCCAGCATTGAGGGACTTGGCCAAGAGACCCAGTACTTC | CASIEGLGQETQYF
. | TRBJ2-3 | . | TRBV12-2 | TGTGCAAGTCGCTTAGCCCATTACCTTCCTAGCGTATATAGCACAGATACGCAGTATTTT | CASRLAHYLPSVYSTDTQYF
. | TRBJ1-1 | . | TRBV21-1 | TGTGCCAGCAGGACGACATCGGGGGACACTGAAGCTTTCTTT | CASRTTSGDTEAFF
. | TRBJ1-1 | . | TRBV7-3 | TGTGCCAGCAGCTTTAAACCCTCGGGCCCGTTTAGCCAAACGGACACTGAAGCTTTCTTT | CASSFKPSGPFSQTDTEAFF
once | TRBJ2-7 | TRBD2 | TRBV7-9 | TGTGCCAGCAGCTTGACTAGCGGGAGTAAGAACGAGCAGTACTTC | CASSLTSGSKNEQYF
. | TRBJ2-3 | TRBD2 | TRBV7-6 | TGTGCCAGCAGCCATCCTAGCGGGAGTTGGATCACAGATACGCAGTATTTT | CASSHPSGSWITDTQYF
. | TRBJ1-1 | TRBD1 | TRBV11-3 | TGTGCCAGCAGCTTAGGCCCTGGGACAGGGAACACTGAAGCTTTCTTT | CASSLGPGTGNTEAFF
. | TRBJ1-5 | . | TRBV6-5 | TGTGCCAGCAGTCTACAGGGAGGTCAGCCCCAGCATTTT | CASSLQGGQPQHF
. | TRBJ2-7 | TRBD1 | TRBV5-1 | TGCGCCAGCAGCTCACAGGGACAGGGGCACGAGCAGTACTTC | CASSSQGQGHEQYF
. | TRBJ2-3 | . | TRBV7-8 | TGTGCCAGCAGCTTTTCTAGCACAGATACGCAGTATTTT | CASSFSSTDTQYF
. | TRBJ1-5 | . | TRBV19 | TGTGCCAGTAGACCGACCCGTCGCAATCAGCCCCAGCATTTT | CASRPTRRNQPQHF
. | TRBJ2-3 | TRBD2 | TRBV7-9 | TGTGCCAGCAGCCATAGACTAGCGGGAGACGGAGATACGCAGTATTTT | CASSHRLAGDGDTQYF
few | TRBJ1-4 | . | TRBV19 | TGTGCCAGTAGACCCCTCGGGGAAACTAATGAAAAACTGTTTTTT | CASRPLGETNEKLFF
. | TRBJ2-3 | TRBD2 | TRBV5-1 | TGCGCCAGCAGCTTCAAACTAGCGGTAAAGGGAGATACGCAGTATTTT | CASSFKLAVKGDTQYF
. | TRBJ2-1 | TRBD2 | TRBV6-4 | TGTGCCAGCAGCAGACTAGCGGCGAGTGAGCAGTTCTTC | CASSRLAASEQFF
. | TRBJ2-5 | TRBD2 | TRBV5-4 | TGTGCCAGCAGCCCGCTAGCGGGAGGACAGGAAGAGACCCAGTACTTC | CASSPLAGGQEETQYF
few | TRBJ1-1 | TRBD1 | TRBV19 | TGTGCCAGTAGTATCGGGACAGCCAACACTGAAGCTTTCTTT | CASSIGTANTEAFF
. | TRBJ1-2 | . | TRBV25-1 | TGTGCCAGCAGTGAGGATACCTATGGCTACACCTTC | CASSEDTYGYTF
. | TRBJ2-4 | . | TRBV19 | TGTGCCAGTAGTACCGAACCGACAGGAGACATTCAGTACTTC | CASSTEPTGDIQYF
. | TRBJ2-5 | TRBD1 | TRBV28 | TGTGCCAGCAGCACCGGGACAGAAGAGACCCAGTACTTC | CASSTGTEETQYF
. | TRBJ1-5 | TRBD1 | TRBV7-2 | TGTGCCAGCAGCTTAGGGACAGGGCATAGCAATCAGCCCCAGCATTTT | CASSLGTGHSNQPQHF
. | TRBJ1-1 | TRBD1 | TRBV28 | TGTGCCAGCAGCCCTCTACAGGGGGCGCCCACTGAAGCTTTCTTT | CASSPLQGAPTEAFF
. | TRBJ2-1 | TRBD2 | TRBV30 | TGTGCCTGGAGTGTACGGCTAGCGGACTACAATGAGCAGTTCTTC | CAWSVRLADYNEQFF
once | TRBJ2-1 | . | TRBV14 | TGTGCCAGCAGCCAATACCGGGCCGAGCTTTGGTTCTTC | CASSQYRAELWFF
. | TRBJ1-2 | . | TRBV5-8 | TGTGCCAGCAGCTTGGCCGTGAGGGCCCTTTTTAACTATGGCTACACCTTC | CASSLAVRALFNYGYTF
. | TRBJ2-7 | TRBD2 | TRBV28 | TGTGCCAGCAACCCCCAAATACCTAGCGGGAGTTTCTACGAGCAGTACTTC | CASNPQIPSGSFYEQYF
. | TRBJ2-3 | TRBD2 | TRBV7-9 | TGTGCCAGCAGCTTACCGACTAGCGGGGGCTCTAGCACAGATACGCAGTATTTT | CASSLPTSGGSSTDTQYF
. | TRBJ2-1 | . | TRBV27 | TGTGCCAGCAGTGGAGCGGCTTTCTCCTACAATGAGCAGTTCTTC | CASSGAAFSYNEQFF
. | TRBJ2-4 | . | TRBV29-1 | TGCAGCTCCGATCTGAAACCAGCCAAAAACATTCAGTACTTC | CSSDLKPAKNIQYF
. | TRBJ2-3 | TRBD1 | TRBV5-8 | TGTGCCAGCAGCTTACAGGGGGCGGCCCCCGCAGATACGCAGTATTTT | CASSLQGAAPADTQYF
. | TRBJ1-1 | . | TRBV9 | TGTGCCAGCAGCTTAAGGACAGAAAACACTGAAGCTTTCTTT | CASSLRTENTEAFF
. | TRBJ2-7 | . | TRBV4-1 | TGCGCCAGCAGCCAAGAGTGGGGGCCCTCCTACGAGCAGTACTTC | CASSQEWGPSYEQYF
. | TRBJ1-5 | . | TRBV11-2 | TGTGCCAGCAGACGAGGGGGAAGCAATCAGCCCCAGCATTTT | CASRRGGSNQPQHF
once | TRBJ2-7 | . | TRBV27 | TGTGCCAGCAGTCCTAGTACGGGGGACAAACACTACGAGCAGTACTTC | CASSPSTGDKHYEQYF
once | TRBJ2-7 | . | TRBV4-2 | TGTGCCAGCAGCCCGCTGGGACAAGCATACTACGAGCAGTACTTC | CASSPLGQAYYEQYF
. | TRBJ2-7 | TRBD2 | TRBV6-1 | TGTGCCAGCGGAGCGGGGCCCTCCTACGAGCAGTACTTC | CASGAGPSYEQYF
. | TRBJ2-4 | . | TRBV7-9 | TGTGCCAGCAGAAACAAGGCCATGGCCAAAAACATTCAGTACTTC | CASRNKAMAKNIQYF
. | TRBJ2-7 | TRBD1 | TRBV27 | TGTGCCAGCAGTTCATGGACAGGGGAGCTCGAGCAGTACTTC | CASSSWTGELEQYF
once | TRBJ2-7 | TRBD1 | TRBV6-5 | TGTGCCAGCAGTGAGCAGGGGGTCGAGCAGTACTTC | CASSEQGVEQYF
. | TRBJ2-7 | . | TRBV5-4 | TGTGCCAGCAGCTCGGTTGAGGGTTTGGAGCAGTACTTC | CASSSVEGLEQYF
. | TRBJ1-4 | . | TRBV9 | TGTGCCAGCAGCGTAGAAGGCAGCTTAAATGAAAAACTGTTTTTT | CASSVEGSLNEKLFF
. | TRBJ1-2 | TRBD1 | TRBV29-1 | TGCAGCGTTATAGAAACAGGGGTAGCAAACTATGGCTACACCTTC | CSVIETGVANYGYTF
. | TRBJ1-5 | . | TRBV4-2 | TGTGCCAGCAGCCTCGATGTGCAGGGAGTACACCAGCATTTT | CASSLDVQGVHQHF
once | TRBJ1-6 | . | TRBV28 | TGTGCCAGCAGCCCCACAACTCTTCATAATTCACCCCTCCACTTT | CASSPTTLHNSPLHF
. | TRBJ2-1 | . | TRBV11-3 | TGTGCCAGCAGCTTAGATGGTACCAGCTCCTACAATGAGCAGTTCTTC | CASSLDGTSSYNEQFF
once | TRBJ2-1 | TRBD1 | TRBV11-2 | TGTGCCAGCAGCTTAACAGGGGGATCCTACAATGAGCAGTTCTTC | CASSLTGGSYNEQFF
. | TRBJ2-3 | TRBD1 | TRBV19 | TGTGCCAGTAGTATACTCGGGACAGGGCTCGGTGGCACAGATACGCAGTATTTT | CASSILGTGLGGTDTQYF
. | TRBJ2-7 | TRBD2 | TRBV19 | TGTGCCAGTAGCATCGGGGGGGGCTACGAGCAGTACTTC | CASSIGGGYEQYF